These T cell receptor beta chains were read from a single sample in a study of T cell repertoires in cytomegalovirus infection. TCRdb reprocessed the reads with MiXCR, giving one entry per CDR3 protein. Of 680,000 or so distinct CDR3 sequences in the sample, less than 40% were seen once. Sequences were obtained from PBMCs. The receptors shown here come from a human donor in good health (CMV status not recorded). Some clones in this sample may be carry-over from other donors' samples. The CDR3 runs from the conserved cysteine through the conserved F or W. D genes are given only for firm matches. Only part of the rows carry a size: once, few, many, or a class if the clone is expanded.

15 | TRBJ2-1 | TRBV19 | TRBD2 | . | CASRSGLAGNNEQFF
15 | TRBJ2-7 | TRBV19 | . | . | CASSTRQVGSYEQYF
14 | TRBJ1-2 | TRBV19 | . | few | CASIPHQGGYGYTF
15 | TRBJ2-5 | TRBV12-3/TRBV12-4 | . | . | CASSSSRRARETQYF
14 | TRBJ2-2 | TRBV20-1 | TRBD1 | few | CSAWGGQGTGELFF
16 | TRBJ2-3 | TRBV12-3/TRBV12-4 | TRBD2 | . | CASSWATAGTTDTQYF
15 | TRBJ1-2 | TRBV18 | TRBD1 | . | CASSPPDRANYGYTF
13 | TRBJ1-2 | TRBV7-6 | . | . | CASSLGGLEGYTF
13 | TRBJ2-3 | TRBV30 | . | few | CAWSAGSGVMQYF
16 | TRBJ1-5 | TRBV4-1 | TRBD1 | few | CASSTLPGTGLQPQHF
15 | TRBJ1-6 | TRBV7-9 | . | . | CASSWDPPMVAPLHF
18 | TRBJ2-6 | TRBV7-3 | TRBD1 | . | CASSPRTGVTSGANVLTF
13 | TRBJ1-2 | TRBV7-4 | TRBD1 | . | CASSLVTQGALTF
14 | TRBJ1-1 | TRBV7-9 | . | few | CASIRRGGNTEAFF
19 | TRBJ2-1 | TRBV13 | TRBD2 | few | CASSLGLLAGALSYNEQFF
16 | TRBJ2-3 | TRBV7-2 | . | few | CASSLNLGRGPDTQYF
15 | TRBJ2-2 | TRBV4-1 | TRBD1 | few | CASSLHRGSTGELFF
15 | TRBJ1-1 | TRBV7-4 | . | . | CASSLGGGGWTEAFF
15 | TRBJ2-1 | TRBV24-1 | TRBD2 | . | CATSEAGGPQNEQFF
16 | TRBJ2-7 | TRBV4-1 | TRBD2 | . | CASSQGGGRSSYEQYF
18 | TRBJ2-5 | TRBV23-1 | TRBD2 | . | CASRPMDPGLVLQGTQYF
14 | TRBJ1-6 | TRBV7-2 | . | . | CASILEARNAPLHF
14 | TRBJ1-5 | TRBV27 | . | . | CASRTFRSNQPQHF
16 | TRBJ2-5 | TRBV7-8 | . | . | CASSLPTGGNQETQYF
15 | TRBJ2-7 | TRBV7-2 | . | . | CASSPDRGTHYEQYF
13 | TRBJ1-2 | TRBV19 | . | . | CASTSGPGWGYTF
15 | TRBJ1-5 | TRBV7-2 | . | . | CDSSLRDGENHPHHF
16 | TRBJ2-1 | TRBV25-1 | TRBD2 | . | CASSLGAGSSYNEQFF
17 | TRBJ2-1 | TRBV7-8 | TRBD2 | many | CASSLGVSGRGSREQFF
15 | TRBJ1-6 | TRBV28 | TRBD1 | many | CASRRTGGRDSPLHF
13 | TRBJ2-7 | TRBV28 | . | many | CASSAGTTYEQYF
17 | TRBJ2-1 | TRBV11-2 | TRBD2 | . | CASSPYTSGGSYNEQFF
13 | TRBJ2-1 | TRBV12-3/TRBV12-4 | TRBD2 | . | CASSPSGGNEQFF
12 | TRBJ2-2 | TRBV11-3 | . | few | CASSATVGELFF
14 | TRBJ2-1 | TRBV14 | TRBD1 | . | CASSRPDRYNEQFF
13 | TRBJ1-2 | TRBV30 | . | few | CAWLDIGAHGYTF
15 | TRBJ2-7 | TRBV10-3 | TRBD2 | . | CATNTPAGVTYEQYF
14 | TRBJ2-1 | TRBV15 | . | . | CATSRGADNNEQFF
15 | TRBJ1-1 | TRBV7-2 | . | few | CASSLAGLGSTEAFF
15 | TRBJ2-7 | TRBV27 | . | once | CASTQGGDIPREQYF
15 | TRBJ1-2 | TRBV7-2 | TRBD1 | . | CASSLLGTGNYGYTF
15 | TRBJ2-1 | TRBV7-2 | . | few | CASSPRAGQYNEQFF
14 | TRBJ2-1 | TRBV7-2 | TRBD1 | . | CASSPRDRVGEQFF
15 | TRBJ1-5 | TRBV24-1 | . | . | CATSVGGAGDQPQHF
17 | TRBJ2-1 | TRBV3-1 | TRBD2 | . | CASSHRASGGIYNEQFF
15 | TRBJ1-6 | TRBV25-1 | . | few | CASSGGDYYNSPLHF
13 | TRBJ1-2 | TRBV27 | . | . | CASSPRSPYGYTF
18 | TRBJ2-3 | TRBV5-5 | TRBD2 | . | CASSKGLAGVFPPDTQYF
15 | TRBJ1-2 | TRBV2 | . | . | CASSRERGALDGYTF
16 | TRBJ2-2 | TRBV7-3 | . | . | CASSSKGQRNTGELFF
11 | TRBJ1-4 | TRBV6-1 | . | many | CASVRNEKLFF
15 | TRBJ2-1 | TRBV6-1 | . | few | CASRRGRPSYNEQFF
15 | TRBJ2-1 | TRBV6-2/TRBV6-3 | . | few | CASSYRALMGNEQFF
19 | TRBJ2-7 | TRBV6-8 | TRBD2 | . | CASSYKVAGGTGRSYEQYF
15 | TRBJ2-6 | TRBV28 | TRBD1 | . | CASKTGASGANVLTF
14 | TRBJ2-7 | TRBV6-5 | . | . | CASSPLGASYEQYF
16 | TRBJ2-1 | TRBV24-1 | TRBD1 | . | CATSDATGGAYNEQFF
13 | TRBJ1-6 | TRBV6-5 | . | . | CASRVSGGTPLHF
14 | TRBJ1-2 | TRBV25-1 | TRBD1 | few | CASSEFQGDKGYTF
15 | TRBJ1-4 | TRBV15 | . | . | CATSRDRTPREKLFF